The clone carrying this T cell receptor (beta chain) came up many times. Its antigen is unknown. This record belongs to a study of molecular identifiers for immune sequencing clone quantification. Study outcomes and limitations: For highly expanded clones, sizes could be underestimated when identical TCR molecules share a barcode. Over 97% of effector molecules, but under 1% in naive cells, were held by clones with more than 20 RNA copies.

In the sort, naive CD8 T cells were defined as CD8+CD4-CCR7+CD45RA+. The V gene lost 4 bases and the J gene lost 6 bases, with 14 bases spanning the gap. The V gene's germline CDR1 is SGDLS and CDR2 YYNGEE. The CDR3 has 14 residues. With listed TCR primers and previously described methods, bulk TCR libraries were prepared. Via MiXCR, TCRdb re-called the PCR reads, giving one row per CDR3 protein. The sample lists 40,000 to 45,000 distinct CDR3 sequences, around 21% occurring once. Sequenced material: naive CD8+ T cells from blood, with Jurkat cell RNA spiked in. Indicated subset: FACS-sorted CD8+CD4-CCR7+CD45RA+ naive T cells. This rearrangement joins TRBV9 to TRBJ2-1; either TRBD1 or TRBD2 may fit D (5 bases each). This clonotype originated in a human donor in good health. Some libraries in this study had Jurkat cell RNA spiked in. The CDR3 DNA reads TGTGCCAGCAGCCCAGTTGGGGGAAGCAATGAGCAGTTCTTC. It codes for CASSPVGGSNEQFF. The full variable domain, completed using reference TRBV9 and TRBJ2-1, is DSGVTQTPKHLITATGQRVTLRCSPRSGDLSVYWYQQSLDQGLQFLIQYYNGEERAKGNILERFSAQQFPDLHSELNLSSLELGDSALYFCASSPVGGSNEQFFGPGTRLTVL.